Below, 24 T cell receptor beta chains from the same sample are listed, as sequenced in a study of T cells in Graves' hyperthyroidism and ophthalmopathy. There were TCR beta CDR3 regions amplified from RNA transcripts. HTBI primers drove first-round RT-PCR of the TCR CDR3. TCRdb analysed the multiplex PCR reads with MiXCR anew, one entry per CDR3 protein. The repertoire has 700,000 or so distinct CDR3 sequences, around 13% of them found once; the top ten carry approximately 12%. The sequencing input was blood. These TCRs come from a woman aged 50 to 65 with Graves' ophthalmopathy.

In this sample, this clonotype turned up a few times. The chain is built from TRBV6-2 or TRBV6-3 and TRBJ2-2; 11 bases agree with TRBD1. This CDR3 spans 17 amino acids. J gave up 7 bases and V 7 bases, and 14 bases lay outside the gene matches. Germline loops: CDR1 MNHEY, CDR2 SVGEGT. In DNA, the CDR3 is TGTGCCAGCACCCCCAATGAGGGACAGGGGGGATACGGGGAGCTGTTTTTT. Protein sequence: CASTPNEGQGGYGELFF.

Ten or more counts support this clonotype. The chain has TRBV7-2 and TRBJ1-5; no definite D call. V lost 2 bases and J 2 bases, leaving 10 bases between the germline ends. The germline gives CDR1 SGHTA, CDR2 FQGNSA. The CDR3 is 15 residues long. In DNA form, the CDR3 reads TGTGCCAGCAGCTTAACGAGTTCTGGCAATCAGCCCCAGCATTTT. Encoded protein: CASSLTSSGNQPQHF. Full variable domain (outside the CDR3, taken from reference TRBV7-2 and TRBJ1-5): GAGVSQSPSNKVTEKGKDVELRCDPISGHTALYWYRQSLGQGLEFLIYFQGNSAPDKSGLPSDRFSAERTGGSVSTLTIQRTQQEDSAVYLCASSLTSSGNQPQHFGDGTRLSIL.

This clonotype was detected a few times. The gene calls are TRBV4-3 and TRBJ1-1; unclear D gene. Germline V lookup: CDR1 LGHNA, CDR2 YSLEER. Trimming took off 0 bases at V and 8 bases at J, with 13 bases between the two ends. The CDR3 length is 14 residues. CDR3 sequence: CASSQDPYTYEAFF. CDR3 DNA: TGCGCCAGCAGCCAAGACCCCTACACCTACGAAGCTTTCTTT.

The table lists this clonotype with many counts. This chain connects TRBV28 to TRBJ2-1; TRBD2 agrees at 12 bases. CDR1 is MDHEN, CDR2 SYDVKM, per germline. This CDR3 has 15 residues. V shed 8 bases, J shed 5 bases, and the junction held 7 bases outside the gene matches. CDR3 residues: CASGLAGGPNNEQFF. CDR3 sequence (DNA): TGTGCCAGCGGCCTAGCGGGAGGGCCGAACAATGAGCAGTTCTTC. Full variable domain (missing parts from reference TRBV28 and TRBJ2-1): DVKVTQSSRYLVKRTGEKVFLECVQDMDHENMFWYRQDPGLGLRLIYFSYDVKMKEKGDIPEGYSVSREKKERFSLILESASTNQTSMYLCASGLAGGPNNEQFFGPGTRLTVL.

In this sample, this clonotype turned up a few times. The chain combines TRBV29-1 with TRBJ2-5; 12 nucleotides align to TRBD2. The CDR3 has 15 amino acids. Germline loops: CDR1 SQVTM, CDR2 ANQGSEA. V lost 1 base to trimming and J lost 3 bases; unmatched junction nucleotides: 3. CDR3 DNA: TGCAGCGTTGAAGGGAGACTAGCGGGAGAAGAGACCCAGTACTTC. This translates into CSVEGRLAGEETQYF. The full variable domain, completed using reference TRBV29-1 and TRBJ2-5, is SAVISQKPSRDICQRGTSLTIQCQVDSQVTMMFWYRQQPGQSLTLIATANQGSEATYESGFVIDKFPISRPNLTFSTLTVSNMSPEDSSIYLCSVEGRLAGEETQYFGPGTRLLVL.

This clonotype was observed many times. V and J are TRBV7-8 and TRBJ2-1; 14 bases are shared with TRBD2. The germline CDR1 and CDR2 sequences are SGHVS and FQNEAQ. The CDR3 loop spans 18 amino acids. The ends lost 4 bases at V and 7 bases at J; junction bases unmatched: 12. This chain's CDR3 is CASSSPLWTSGRWNEQFF. CDR3 sequence (DNA): TGTGCCAGCAGCTCCCCCCTTTGGACTAGCGGGAGGTGGAATGAGCAGTTCTTC.

V gene TRBV3-1 combines with J gene TRBJ1-3; D is unresolved. The germline gives CDR1 LGHDT, CDR2 YNNKEL (reference sequence). The CDR3 has 14 residues. V lost 0 bases and J 0 bases, leaving 3 bases between the germline ends. Here the CDR3 reads CASSQDPSGNTIYF. In nucleotides, the CDR3 is TGTGCCAGCAGCCAAGATCCCTCTGGAAACACCATATATTTT.

In this sample, this clonotype turned up many times. The chain recombines TRBV27 with TRBJ2-4; TRBD1 or TRBD2 may be the D gene (6 bases each). Germline CDR1 reads MNHEY; CDR2 reads SMNVEV (reference sequence). CDR3 size: 17 residues. Trimming removed 6 bases at V and 1 base at J, with 19 bases between. Here the CDR3 reads CASSTPPGAGAKNIQYF. CDR3 bases: TGTGCCAGCAGCACACCACCGGGGGCGGGGGCCAAAAACATTCAGTACTTC.

This clonotype has a handful of counts. V is TRBV19 and J is TRBJ2-2; D not certain. The germline V and J ends were trimmed by 1 base and 6 bases, with 9 bases remaining between them. This CDR3 spans 14 amino acids. In germline, CDR1 is LNHDA, CDR2 SQIVND (reference sequence). This chain's CDR3 is CASSIGRNAGELFF. The CDR3 DNA reads TGTGCCAGTAGTATAGGTAGAAACGCCGGGGAGCTGTTTTTT. The entire variable domain, with the rest obtained from reference TRBV19 and TRBJ2-2, is as follows: DGGITQSPKYLFRKEGQNVTLSCEQNLNHDAMYWYRQDPGQGLRLIYYSQIVNDFQKGDIAEGYSVSREKKESFPLTVTSAQKNPTAFYLCASSIGRNAGELFFGEGSRLTVL.

J is TRBJ2-7 and V is TRBV19; possible D gene TRBD2, 6 bases. V was cut by 3 bases and J by 5 bases, with 17 bases left in between. Per germline, CDR1 LNHDA and CDR2 SQIVND (reference sequence). CDR3 size: 15 residues. CDR3: CASSISKGEAHEQYF. The CDR3, as DNA: TGTGCCAGTAGTATCTCGAAAGGGGAGGCCCACGAGCAGTACTTC.

This clonotype showed up many times. The J gene is TRBJ2-3, the V gene TRBV5-1; TRBD1 is a possible D gene (5 bases). Germline values: CDR1 SGHRS, CDR2 YFSETQ. This CDR3 comprises 15 residues. The V gene lost 0 bases and the J gene lost 4 bases, with 12 bases spanning the gap. CDR3 DNA: TGCGCCAGCAGCTTGGAGGGGTGGCCAGCAGATACGCAGTATTTT. Amino acids: CASSLEGWPADTQYF.

Only a few counts were recorded for this clonotype. The V gene is TRBV10-3, the J gene TRBJ2-1, with TRBD2 matching 9 bases. The germline gives CDR1 ENHRY, CDR2 SYGVKD. V dropped 5 bases and J dropped 6; count of bases not matched to a gene: 2. The CDR3 length is 13 residues. CDR3 bases: TGTGCCATCAGTCTAGCGGGAAGCAATGAGCAGTTCTTC. This translates into CAISLAGSNEQFF.

The table lists this clonotype with many counts. The V gene is TRBV7-2, the J gene TRBJ2-1, with a weak D call TRBD2 (5 bases). The germline V gene has CDR1 SGHTA and CDR2 FQGNSA. The germline V and J ends were trimmed by 5 bases and 3 bases, with 14 bases remaining between them. This CDR3 spans 15 amino acids. CDR3 in DNA: TGTGCCAGCAGCCCCTCAAGCGGAAGCTACAATGAGCAGTTCTTC. It translates to CASSPSSGSYNEQFF.

This clonotype has at least ten counts. The rearrangement joins TRBV7-6 to TRBJ2-5; D could derive from TRBD1 or TRBD2 (5 bases each). The germline gives CDR1 SGHVS, CDR2 FNYEAQ. Trimming took 4 bases from V and 5 from J, leaving 20 bases between them. The CDR3 is 16 amino acids. The CDR3 DNA sequence: TGTGCCAGCAGCTCCCCCTCTGCCTCCTGGGGGGAGACCCAGTACTTC. It codes for CASSSPSASWGETQYF. The whole variable domain, filled in from reference TRBV7-6 and TRBJ2-5, reads GAGVSQSPRYKVTKRGQDVALRCDPISGHVSLYWYRQALGQGPEFLTYFNYEAQQDKSGLPNDRFSAERPEGSISTLTIQRTEQRDSAMYRCASSSPSASWGETQYFGPGTRLLVL.

This clonotype was recorded once. This may arise from a read error, as a much more abundant clone is one base away. The rearrangement links TRBV11-2 to TRBJ2-5, with 9 bases fitting TRBD1. Germline V CDR1 and CDR2: SGHAT, FQNNGV. The ends lost 4 bases at V and 3 bases at J; junction bases unmatched: 0. This CDR3 spans 13 amino acids. The CDR3 DNA is TGTGCCAGCAGCTGGACAGGGGAAGAGACCCAGTACTTC. Its translation is CASSWTGEETQYF.

The J gene is TRBJ2-1, the V gene TRBV6-1, with 7 bases matching TRBD1. CDR3 size: 13 residues. With 7 bases clipped from V and 5 bases from J, the junction kept 5 bases outside the gene matches. The germline CDR1 and CDR2 sequences are MNHNS and SASEGT. The CDR3 DNA is TGTGCCAGCACTGGACAGGACAACAATGAGCAGTTCTTC. Its translation is CASTGQDNNEQFF.

This clonotype was seen repeatedly, ten times or more. This rearrangement joins TRBV6-5 to TRBJ2-3; tentative D call: TRBD1 (6 bases). Germline-derived CDR1 and CDR2 are MNHEY and SVGAGI. Between the trimmed V and J ends, which lost 2 bases and 3 bases, there was a span of 9 bases. The length of the CDR3 is 14 residues. In nucleotides, the CDR3 is TGTGCCAGCAGTTACACAGGGTTGACAGATACGCAGTATTTT. It yields the protein CASSYTGLTDTQYF.

This clonotype was picked up a small number of times. This may be a read error, as it is one base from a much larger clone. The chain couples TRBV5-5 to TRBJ2-1, with 7 positions matching TRBD1. Germline values: CDR1 SGHKS, CDR2 YYEKEE (reference sequence). The V and J ends lost 6 bases and 5 bases, in that order; junction bases with no gene match: 8. The CDR3 has 14 amino acids. DNA for the CDR3: TGTGCCAGCACGTGGGACAGCTTGAACAATGAGCAGTTCTTC. It encodes CASTWDSLNNEQFF. The complete variable domain, with remaining parts taken from reference TRBV5-5 and TRBJ2-1, reads DAGVTQSPTHLIKTRGQQVTLRCSPISGHKSVSWYQQVLGQGPQFIFQYYEKEERGRGNFPDRFSARQFPNYSSELNVNALLLGDSALYLCASTWDSLNNEQFFGPGTRLTVL.

This clonotype occurred many times. This chain uses TRBV10-3 with TRBJ2-3; TRBD2 matches at 8 bases. The CDR3 covers 14 residues. Unmatched junction bases numbered 4, after V lost 6 bases and J lost 2 bases. Germline V lookup: CDR1 ENHRY, CDR2 SYGVKD. Written as DNA, the CDR3 is TGTGCCATCAGGGGTAGCGGGAACACAGATACGCAGTATTTT. Amino acids: CAIRGSGNTDTQYF.

This clonotype was seen a handful of times. The chain carries TRBV7-9 and TRBJ1-6; 7 bases are a match to TRBD1. The trim removed 6 bases at V and 5 bases at J, leaving 10 bases unmatched. Germline-derived CDR1 and CDR2 are SEHNR and FQNEAQ (reference sequence). CDR3 length equals 16 residues. The CDR3 DNA follows: TGTGCCAGCAGTCGGCCTGGGACAGTGAATAATTCACCCCTCCACTTT. This encodes CASSRPGTVNNSPLHF.

This clonotype appeared a few times. DNA of the CDR3: TGTGCCATCAGTGAGGTTTCGGGACTAGTCCAAGAGACCCAGTACTTC. This encodes CAISEVSGLVQETQYF. V is TRBV10-3 and J is TRBJ2-5, with 8 bases that match TRBD2. The germline gives CDR1 ENHRY, CDR2 SYGVKD. The CDR3 contains 16 residues. After removal of 2 bases from V and 1 base from J, the junction contained 6 bases not matched to a gene.

The V call is TRBV9, the J call TRBJ1-3; TRBD1 matches at 7 bases. The CDR3 is 14 residues long. The germline V gene has CDR1 SGDLS and CDR2 YYNGEE. V was clipped by 3 bases and J by 6 bases; unmatched bases: 6. CDR3 bases: TGTGCCAGCAGCGAGGGGGACAGATTAAACACCATATATTTT. Amino acid sequence: CASSEGDRLNTIYF.

This clonotype was detected many times. One end of the junction varies from germline; a read error may be responsible. The CDR3 bases are TGTGCCAGCAGCTTAACAGGGGTTGGCGAGACCCAGTACTTC. It translates to CASSLTGVGETQYF. The V gene is TRBV5-1, the J gene TRBJ2-5; 7 bases agree with TRBD1. Germline V CDR1 and CDR2: SGHRS, YFSETQ. There are 14 residues in the CDR3. Full variable domain (remainder filled in from reference TRBV5-1 and TRBJ2-5): KAGVTQTPRYLIKTRGQQVTLSCSPISGHRSVSWYQQTPGQGLQFLFEYFSETQRNKGNFPGRFSGRQFSNSRSEMNVSTLELGDSALYLCASSLTGVGETQYFGPGTRLLVL.

The rearrangement uses TRBV20-1 and TRBJ2-5; 8 bases are shared with TRBD2. CDR3 length: 15 amino acids. V lost 3 bases and J lost 4; bases outside the gene matches: 10. The germline gives CDR1 DFQATT, CDR2 SNEGSKA (reference sequence). Here the CDR3 reads CSARNAGGGLETQYF. DNA of the CDR3: TGCAGTGCTAGGAACGCGGGAGGCGGTCTAGAGACCCAGTACTTC.